Detailed here is one T cell receptor (beta chain). Antigen specificity is unknown. V was pared by 6 bases and J by 6 bases, with 10 bases of the junction left unmatched. The V gene's germline CDR1 is SNHLY and CDR2 FYNNEI. The CDR3 is 15 amino acids. This PCR relied on a set of 60 Vbeta primers and 13 Jbeta primers. Clones were read by immunoSEQ multiplex PCR, and TCRdb kept only the in-frame ones, dropping some. The table lists around 130,000 clones, over 60% of them singletons. The entry originates in a study of cytomegalovirus exposure and HLA in healthy donors. Study outcomes and limitations: Analyzed later, association rates of TCRs varied across HLA loci, with DRB1 most and HLA-C fewest. The authors listed 164 TCR beta chains as cytomegalovirus-associated. Later on, analysis showed that most CMV-associated TCR beta chains appeared to be HLA-restricted. According to a later analysis, donors in an Asian-associated ancestry cluster reportedly had fewer N-insertions than the approximately 670-donor mean.

The material sequenced was PBMCs. V usage is TRBV2 and J usage is TRBJ2-2; TRBD1 matches at 7 bases. This clonotype was sampled from a man between 18 and 35 years old in good health and CMV-seropositive. The CDR3 DNA reads TGTGCCAGCAGGTGGGCGACAGGGCCCCCCGGGGAGCTGTTTTTT. Its translation is CASRWATGPPGELFF.